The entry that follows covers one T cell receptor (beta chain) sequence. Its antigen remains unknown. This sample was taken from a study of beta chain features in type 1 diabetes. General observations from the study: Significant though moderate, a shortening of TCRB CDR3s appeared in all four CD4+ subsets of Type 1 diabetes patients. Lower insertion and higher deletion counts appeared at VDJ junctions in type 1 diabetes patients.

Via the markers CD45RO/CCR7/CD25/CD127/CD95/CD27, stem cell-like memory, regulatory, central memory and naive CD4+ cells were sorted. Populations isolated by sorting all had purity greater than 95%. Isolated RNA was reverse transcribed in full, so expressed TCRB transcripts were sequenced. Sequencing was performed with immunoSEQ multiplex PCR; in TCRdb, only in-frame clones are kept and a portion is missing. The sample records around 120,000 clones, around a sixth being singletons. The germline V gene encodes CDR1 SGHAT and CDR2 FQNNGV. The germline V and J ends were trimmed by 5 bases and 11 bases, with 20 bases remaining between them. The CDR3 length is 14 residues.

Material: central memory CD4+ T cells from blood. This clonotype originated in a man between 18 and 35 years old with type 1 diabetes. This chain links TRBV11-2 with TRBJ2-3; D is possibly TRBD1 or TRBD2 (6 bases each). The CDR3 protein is CASSPRGAEGGQYF. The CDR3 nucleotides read TGTGCCAGCAGCCCTAGAGGGGCAGAGGGGGGGCAGTATTTT.